The T cell receptor (beta chain) described here comes from a study of shared clonotypes between healthy human individuals (TCRdb year 2020). The study in broad terms: The cohort included a few men and two women between 18 and 49 years of age. Leukapheresis yielded between about 0.8 and 8.9 billion PBMCs per donor. To estimate repertoire size and how much clonotypes are shared between individuals, the study performed deep sequencing of blood TCR repertoires from 4 to 6 healthy adults. To increase sequencing depth and limit assay-specific biases, TCR repertoire library preparation and sequencing were carried out by different laboratories using diverse techniques. What the research found in general, with its limitations: Sampling was restricted to blood, and TCR repertoires in tissue are likely to differ from TCR repertoires in blood. The small number of donors limited the genetic and exposure-history diversity represented. Pairwise subsampling led to the expectation that sequencing depth would affect the degree of clonotype sharing among donors.

Using the deep immunoSEQ assay, TCR CDR3 regions were amplified from genomic DNA by multiplex PCR. Extracted genomic DNA from each cell subset was distributed evenly across all wells of several immunoSEQ 96-well plates, and each plate was treated as a replicate. Each replicate PCR for unsorted PBMC received roughly 290 ng genomic DNA, equal to tens of thousands of T cell genomes. Genomic DNA from unsorted PBMC was sequenced over ten immunoSEQ deep assay plates. Purified libraries were measured with a Qubit 3.0 fluorometer, size-checked on a Bioanalyzer 2100, and measured again with the KAPA Library Quantification kit. Every immunoSEQ 96-well plate was sequenced on a dedicated single-read 150-cycle Illumina NextSeq 550 flow cell. On the authors' methods: Because the immunoSEQ output included only junctional sequences and no quality scores, the filtering could not be the same as the filtering used for full-length reads. Sequences were annotated with PyIR, a Python wrapper for IgBLAST v1.9, using IMGT germline references to assign V/J genes and CDR3. Reads with weak V/J assignments (E-value above 1e-6), missing CDR3, stop codons, out-of-frame junctions, or ambiguous translated residues were removed. V3J clonotypes were defined as sequences sharing the same inferred V gene, J gene, and CDR3 amino acid sequence. The percentage overlap between two repertoires was calculated by dividing the number of shared unique clonotypes by the size of the smaller repertoire. Richness of each repertoire was evaluated using RTK rarefaction, the Chao1 estimator, and Recon v2.1 estimates of unobserved clonotypes. TCRdb obtained this table from immuneACCESS and retained in-frame rearrangements with V and J assigned. These tables miss some clones; where compared with another copy, unresolved V genes account for less than half of the shortfall, and the remainder is unexplained. The V and J calls and clone size are taken from that table; D and trimming were inferred from the DNA. The sample table holds around 500,000 clones, of which approximately 80% were seen once. The top ten hold about an eighth of the sample.

Donors were healthy HIV-negative adults with no recently reported acute infections or vaccinations. Every donor was a Caucasian adult living in Nashville, Tennessee, USA. In the unsorted samples, some 94 million PBMCs were counted, and genomic DNA was extracted using the QIAamp DNA Blood Mini kit. Blood was collected by leukapheresis, and PBMCs were isolated by Ficoll-Histopaque density gradient centrifugation and then cryopreserved in liquid nitrogen vapor phase. With regard to this clone: This clone's antigen is unknown. No clone much larger than this one lies a single base away; base qualities are absent.

For CDR1 and CDR2, the germline V gene lists LGHNA and YNFKEQ. Between the V and J ends, shortened by 0 bases and 5 bases respectively, the junction contains 9 bases. Inclusive of the bounding cysteine and phenylalanine, the CDR3 is 14 residues long. Only the CDR3 portion is preserved as DNA: 42 bases, with reading frame beginning at the first base. The chain joins TRBV4-2 to TRBJ2-3, with no D gene named confidently. Sequencing was performed on PBMCs. The sequence was collected from a woman aged 40 to 50 in good health. Some clones in this sample may be carry-over from other donors' samples. The CDR3 region has the sequence CASSQDGSQDTQYF. The sequenced DNA is TGTGCCAGCAGCCAAGATGGTAGCCAAGATACGCAGTATTTT.